These T cell receptor beta chains were read from a single sample in a study of blood T cell repertoires in COVID-19. The table came from immunoSEQ multiplex PCR; TCRdb's copy has only in-frame clones and leaves some out. In the table there are around 220,000 clones, just over 90% of which are singletons. Sequenced input: PBMCs or T cells enriched from blood (not recorded which). These receptors were taken from a woman younger than 30 who had recovered from COVID-19. CDR3s include the opening cysteine and the closing phenylalanine or tryptophan. A D gene is named only where the DNA matches it firmly. Only part of the rows carry a size: once, few, many, or a class if the clone is expanded.

J gene | clone size | D gene | V gene | CDR3 length | CDR3 DNA | CDR3 protein
TRBJ1-2 | - | TRBD1 | TRBV27 | 15 | TGTGCCAGCATTAGTCTACAGGGGCCCTTCTATGGCTACACCTTC | CASISLQGPFYGYTF
TRBJ1-5 | once | - | TRBV12-3/TRBV12-4 | 13 | TGTGCCAGCAGCGGATTCGGGGATCAGCCCCAGCATTTT | CASSGFGDQPQHF
TRBJ2-3 | once | TRBD1 | TRBV5-1 | 16 | TGCGCCAGCAAGCGGTCGACAGGGCGAAGCACAGATACGCAGTATTTT | CASKRSTGRSTDTQYF
TRBJ2-7 | - | - | TRBV5-5 | 14 | TGTGCCAGCAGCTTGGAAGGGACACAATACGAGCAGTACTTC | CASSLEGTQYEQYF
TRBJ1-6 | - | - | TRBV28 | 14 | TGTGCCAGCAGGAAACAGGGACCCACTTCACCCCTCCACTTT | CASRKQGPTSPLHF
TRBJ1-4 | few | TRBD1 | TRBV4-2 | 17 | TGTGCCAGCAGCCTGGGACAGGGGGCGCGTACTAATGAAAAACTGTTTTTT | CASSLGQGARTNEKLFF
TRBJ1-2 | - | TRBD1 | TRBV6-6 | 14 | TGTGCCAGCAGTGGACAGGGGGTGAACTATGGCTACACCTTC | CASSGQGVNYGYTF
TRBJ2-3 | - | TRBD2 | TRBV4-1 | 18 | TGCGCCAGCAGCCAAGAGGAGTTTCTAGCGGGAAGTCAAGATACGCAGTATTTT | CASSQEEFLAGSQDTQYF
TRBJ1-2 | - | TRBD1 | TRBV5-1 | 15 | TGCGCCAGCAGCCACGGGACAGACGGTTACTATGGCTACACCTTC | CASSHGTDGYYGYTF
TRBJ1-2 | - | - | TRBV4-2 | 17 | TGTGCCAGCAGTGACACCTGGAGGGTCGCCCGAGGGTATGGCTACACCTTC | CASSDTWRVARGYGYTF
TRBJ2-1 | - | - | TRBV11-2 | 15 | TGTGCCAGCAGCTTAGATGGAGGGTCATACAATGAGCAGTTCTTC | CASSLDGGSYNEQFF
TRBJ2-5 | - | - | TRBV29-1 | 13 | TGCAGCGGGTATAGGGGCGACCAAGAGACCCAGTACTTC | CSGYRGDQETQYF
TRBJ2-2 | - | - | TRBV24-1 | 15 | TGTGCCACCAGTGATTCAAGCGCAGACACCGGGGAGCTGTTTTTT | CATSDSSADTGELFF
TRBJ1-6 | - | - | TRBV3-1/TRBV3-2 | 14 | TGTGCCAGCAGCCAAGATATATATAATTCACCCCTCCACTTT | CASSQDIYNSPLHF
TRBJ1-2 | - | - | TRBV6-5 | 15 | TGTGCCAGCAGCCGAGTTGGAAGGGAGACTTATGGCTACACCTTC | CASSRVGRETYGYTF
TRBJ1-1 | once | TRBD1 | TRBV28 | 17 | TGTGCCAGCAGCCATAGAACCAGGGGGGTGGGGAACACTGAAGCTTTCTTT | CASSHRTRGVGNTEAFF
TRBJ2-1 | - | - | TRBV3-1/TRBV3-2 | 15 | TGTGCCAGCAGCCCCGGGACTCAACCCTACAATGAGCAGTTCTTC | CASSPGTQPYNEQFF
TRBJ1-6 | - | - | TRBV6-1 | 13 | TGTGCCAGCAGTGAATCGTATAATTCACCCCTCCACTTT | CASSESYNSPLHF
TRBJ1-6 | - | - | TRBV7-3 | 15 | TGTGCCAGCAGCCCAGGGAACTCCTATAATTCACCCCTCCACTTT | CASSPGNSYNSPLHF
TRBJ1-2 | - | TRBD1 | TRBV19 | 16 | TGTGCCAGTAGTGCCGGACCCGGGACAGGAAACTATGGCTACACCTTC | CASSAGPGTGNYGYTF
TRBJ1-2 | - | - | TRBV28 | 17 | TGTGCCAGCAGTTTGACCGCCCCCAATGTGGGCCCCTATGGCTACACCTTC | CASSLTAPNVGPYGYTF
TRBJ2-3 | once | - | TRBV5-1 | 16 | TGCGCCAGCAGCTTGGGACTAACCTCACTCACAGATACGCAGTATTTT | CASSLGLTSLTDTQYF
TRBJ2-1 | once | TRBD1 | TRBV6-2/TRBV6-3 | 15 | TGTGCCAGCAGTACGCGACAGGGTCCTTACAATGAGCAGTTCTTC | CASSTRQGPYNEQFF
TRBJ1-1 | - | TRBD1 | TRBV13 | 13 | TGTGCCAGCAGCCCGGGGACAGCCACTGAAGCTTTCTTT | CASSPGTATEAFF
TRBJ1-1 | - | TRBD1 | TRBV10-3 | 15 | TGTGCCATCAGCGCTGCCGGGACAGCGGTTACTGAAGCTTTCTTT | CAISAAGTAVTEAFF
TRBJ2-7 | - | TRBD2 | TRBV2 | 14 | TGTGCCAGCAGGCCGGGACTAGCGGGCTACGAGCAGTACTTC | CASRPGLAGYEQYF
TRBJ1-2 | - | - | TRBV7-3 | 13 | TGTGCCAGCAGCTTAAGCCCAGGGGATGGCTACACCTTC | CASSLSPGDGYTF
TRBJ2-5 | - | TRBD2 | TRBV3-1/TRBV3-2 | 14 | TGTGCCAGCAGCCGAACTCTAGCGGAAGAGACCCAGTACTTC | CASSRTLAEETQYF
TRBJ2-2 | - | TRBD2 | TRBV15 | 14 | TGTGCCACCTCTGGCGGGGGGGCCGCCGGGGAGCTGTTTTTT | CATSGGGAAGELFF
TRBJ1-1 | once | - | TRBV29-1 | 12 | TGCAGCGTTGTTCGCAAGCGGGCTGAAGCTTTCTTT | CSVVRKRAEAFF
TRBJ2-7 | - | TRBD2 | TRBV2 | 15 | TGTGCCAGCAGCACCGGGACTAGCGGGAGGAACGAGCAGTACTTC | CASSTGTSGRNEQYF
TRBJ2-3 | - | TRBD2 | TRBV5-4 | 17 | TGTGCCAGCAGCCGGTCGCGGGGGGGCCTTAGCACAGATACGCAGTATTTT | CASSRSRGGLSTDTQYF
TRBJ2-2 | - | - | TRBV11-2 | 17 | TGTGCCATGTTCCCCCCCCGTTTGGGGCCGAACACCGGGGAGCTGTTTTTT | CAMFPPRLGPNTGELFF
TRBJ1-5 | - | - | TRBV5-6 | 13 | TGTGCCAGCAGCGGGGGCAGGGACCAGCCCCAGCATTTT | CASSGGRDQPQHF
TRBJ1-1 | once | - | TRBV7-9 | 13 | TGTGCCAGCAGCTTAACTGTGAACACTGAAGCTTTCTTT | CASSLTVNTEAFF
TRBJ1-3 | - | TRBD1 | TRBV18 | 16 | TGTGCCAGCTCACCACGAACAGGGGACACTGGAAACACCATATATTTT | CASSPRTGDTGNTIYF
TRBJ1-2 | - | TRBD1 | TRBV5-1 | 14 | TGCGCCAGCAGCACAGGGACAGGCAACTATGGCTACACCTTC | CASSTGTGNYGYTF
TRBJ1-1 | - | - | TRBV5-1 | 15 | TGCGCCAGCAGATCTCCGGGTAACATGTACACTGAAGCTTTCTTT | CASRSPGNMYTEAFF